Included here is one T cell receptor (beta chain) sequence, with context. Its antigen remains undetermined. Nothing much larger sits one base from this clone, and base qualities are not available. The data stem from a study of T cell repertoires in cytomegalovirus infection (dated by TCRdb to between 2018 and 2021). As for the study more broadly: The peptide stimulations were aimed at well-studied HLA-B-restricted epitopes as well as recently identified HLA-C-restricted CMV epitopes, whose presentation resists viral immunomodulation. Because public TCR beta signatures pointed to carriage of CMV infection together with the matching HLA type, the HLA type of each donor mattered for the analysis.

The label giving this sample's treatment or condition can be read as: in vitro stimulation with specific CMV peptide epitopes to enrich CMV-specific T cells. For sequencing, an Illumina HiSeq 1500 was employed. TCRdb passed the public sequencing reads through fastp at Q25 and MiXCR, retaining productive beta sequences. Every distinct CDR3 protein forms one entry, paired with its most common genes and DNA. The sample profile shows approximately 260,000 distinct CDR3 sequences; approximately 22% of them were found once. About 21% of the sample lies in the top ten. V is shortened by 6 bases, J by 0 bases, and the region joining them spans 9 bases. CDR1 and CDR2 are drawn from the germline V gene: SGHTA, FQGNSA. Taken from cysteine to phenylalanine, the CDR3 has 14 residues. Of all the DNA, just the CDR3 is kept, 42 bases in frame from base 1. Points the paper makes about the study in general: The ex vivo response was dominated by HLA-C-restricted CMV-specific TCR beta clonotypes, and the single most frequent clonotype in two of eight donors was supplied by these HLA-C-restricted clonotypes. Cumulative frequency of public TCR beta family members discriminated carriers of CMV infection plus the relevant HLA type in this cohort and an independent approximately 370-donor cohort.

The clonotype originates from a human donor in good health (CMV status not recorded). Some clones in this sample may be carry-over from other donors' samples. The V gene is TRBV7-2 and the J gene is TRBJ1-3, with no confidently assigned D gene. The sequences come from cultured PBMCs, collected from culture after CMV antigen stimulation. DNA sequence: TGTGCCAGCAGAAGGGAAAGCTCTGGAAACACCATATATTTT. This yields the protein CASRRESSGNTIYF. This CDR3, with the reference TRBV7-2 and TRBJ1-3 proteins standing in past its ends, gives the full variable domain GAGVSQSPSNKVTEKGKDVELRCDPISGHTALYWYRQSLGQGLEFLIYFQGNSAPDKSGLPSDRFSAERTGGSVSTLTIQRTQQEDSAVYLCASRRESSGNTIYFGEGSWLTVV.